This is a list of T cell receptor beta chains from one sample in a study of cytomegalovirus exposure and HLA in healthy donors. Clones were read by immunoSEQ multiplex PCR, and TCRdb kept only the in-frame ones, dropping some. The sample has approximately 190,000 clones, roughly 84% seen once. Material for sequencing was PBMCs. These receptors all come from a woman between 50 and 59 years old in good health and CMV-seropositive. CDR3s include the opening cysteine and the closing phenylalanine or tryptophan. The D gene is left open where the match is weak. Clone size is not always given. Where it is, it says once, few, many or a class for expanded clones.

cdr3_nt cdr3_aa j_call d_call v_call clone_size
TGTGCCAGCAGCTACCCAGGGCTCACGGACACTGAAGCTTTCTTT CASSYPGLTDTEAFF TRBJ1-1 - TRBV7-2 -
TGCGCCAGCAGCCCGGGGACTAGCGGGACCGGGGAGCTGTTTTTT CASSPGTSGTGELFF TRBJ2-2 TRBD2 TRBV5-1 -
TGTGCCAGTAGTATTTCCGGGAGCTCCTACAATGAGCAGTTCTTC CASSISGSSYNEQFF TRBJ2-1 - TRBV19 -
TGTGCCAGCAGCCGGGGGGACCAGGGAACGCAGTATTTT CASSRGDQGTQYF TRBJ2-3 TRBD2 TRBV7-2 -
TGTGCCAGCACCAAGGGGGAGACCTATAATTCACCCCTCCACTTT CASTKGETYNSPLHF TRBJ1-6 - TRBV6-5 -
TGTGCCAGCAGCGTCTACGTAAGCTCCTACAATGAGCAGTTCTTC CASSVYVSSYNEQFF TRBJ2-1 - TRBV11-2 -
TGCGCCAGCAGCTTGGCTAGCGGGGGGATGAAAGAGACCCAGTACTTC CASSLASGGMKETQYF TRBJ2-5 TRBD2 TRBV5-1 -
TGTGCCAGCAGTGTCGGCAGGGAAGAGACCCAGTACTTC CASSVGREETQYF TRBJ2-5 - TRBV2 few
TGTGCCAGCAGTCGAGACTCGGAGGGCTATGGCTACACCTTC CASSRDSEGYGYTF TRBJ1-2 - TRBV7-9 -
TGTGCCAGCTCCAGGGGGAATGGAGAGACCCAGTACTTC CASSRGNGETQYF TRBJ2-5 TRBD1 TRBV7-3 -
TGTGCCAGCAGCTTTAGGCGGGGGGGCGGTGTAAATGAGCAGTTCTTC CASSFRRGGGVNEQFF TRBJ2-1 TRBD2 TRBV7-2 -
TGTGCCAGCAGCTTACCGGGGGGGCCGTACAATGAGCAGTTCTTC CASSLPGGPYNEQFF TRBJ2-1 TRBD2 TRBV7-2 -
TGTGCCAGCAGCTTATATCTCAGGGGTACAGGGGGCGCACGGAATCAGCCCCAGCATTTT CASSLYLRGTGGARNQPQHF TRBJ1-5 TRBD1 TRBV7-3 -
TGTGCCAGCAGCTTAGGAGGGTCTAACTATGGCTACACCTTC CASSLGGSNYGYTF TRBJ1-2 - TRBV7-2 -
TGCGCCAGCAGCATGACCGACTATGGTAGCTATGGCTACACCTTC CASSMTDYGSYGYTF TRBJ1-2 - TRBV5-1 -
TGCGCCAGCAGTACAGGGGGCTTAAACTATGGCTACACCTTC CASSTGGLNYGYTF TRBJ1-2 TRBD1 TRBV10-1 -
TGTGCCAGCAGCCCCCAGGGGGCGATTAACTATGGCTACACCTTC CASSPQGAINYGYTF TRBJ1-2 TRBD1 TRBV7-2 -
TGTGCCAGTACGGGGGGTCCAAGCACAGATACGCAGTATTTT CASTGGPSTDTQYF TRBJ2-3 TRBD2 TRBV19 few
TGTGCCACTGGGGAGTCTGGAAACACCATATATTTT CATGESGNTIYF TRBJ1-3 - TRBV28 few
TGTGCCAGCAGCTTTTTACAGGGCGGGGAGACCCAGTACTTC CASSFLQGGETQYF TRBJ2-5 - TRBV7-9 once
TGCAGCGTGTGGGACAGCCTGTTCTATGAGCAGTTCTTC CSVWDSLFYEQFF TRBJ2-1 TRBD1 TRBV29-1 -
TGTGCCAGCAGCTTATGGGGCTCAGATACGCAGTATTTT CASSLWGSDTQYF TRBJ2-3 - TRBV7-3 -
TGTGCCAGCAGTTACTCGTCCGGGCAAGAGACCCAGTACTTC CASSYSSGQETQYF TRBJ2-5 - TRBV6-5 -
TGCGCCAGCAGCCCCGTTGAGGGAAACACAGATACGCAGTATTTT CASSPVEGNTDTQYF TRBJ2-3 - TRBV5-1 -
TGCGCCAGCAGCCCTACGACAGGGGGGCCTCATCAGCCCCAGCATTTT CASSPTTGGPHQPQHF TRBJ1-5 TRBD1 TRBV4-3 -
TGTGCCAGCAGCAAACAGGGACAGCACAATCAGCCCCAGCATTTT CASSKQGQHNQPQHF TRBJ1-5 TRBD1 TRBV7-9 -
TGTGCCAGCAGCTGGGACAGGGGCTACGAGCAGTACTTC CASSWDRGYEQYF TRBJ2-7 TRBD1 TRBV5-6 -
TGTGCCAGCACCCCCATTTCGGGGGGGACCCAAAACTATGGCTACACCTTC CASTPISGGTQNYGYTF TRBJ1-2 - TRBV5-6 once
TGTGCCAGCACGGGACTAGCGGGGAGTCCTAGCACAGATACGCAGTATTTT CASTGLAGSPSTDTQYF TRBJ2-3 TRBD2 TRBV27 -
TGTGCCAGCTCACCAACAGGGGGCGGTAATTCACCCCTCCACTTT CASSPTGGGNSPLHF TRBJ1-6 TRBD1 TRBV18 -
TGCAGCGTTGAAGAACTAGTTTCAGATACGCAGTATTTT CSVEELVSDTQYF TRBJ2-3 - TRBV29-1 -
TGTGCCAGCAGCCCTGACAGGGGAATTACGAATGAGCAGTTCTTC CASSPDRGITNEQFF TRBJ2-1 TRBD1 TRBV7-2 -
TGTGCCAGCAGCCCCGGGACTCCGATAAAGCAGTTCTTC CASSPGTPIKQFF TRBJ2-1 - TRBV6-6 -
TGTGCCAGCAGAGGGACAGGTTCCTATGGCTACACCTTC CASRGTGSYGYTF TRBJ1-2 TRBD1 TRBV2 -
TGTGCCAGCAGCCAGAGGCTAGCCCAAGATACGCAGTATTTT CASSQRLAQDTQYF TRBJ2-3 - TRBV4-2 -
TGTGCCAGCAGTTTGGGGGCCCAGGACACTGAAGCTTTCTTT CASSLGAQDTEAFF TRBJ1-1 - TRBV27 few
TGTGCCAGCAGTTTACCCCAGGGGGCATTTGGTGGCTACACCTTC CASSLPQGAFGGYTF TRBJ1-2 TRBD1 TRBV28 once
TGTGCCAGCAGTGATGGAATCAGGCGGGCTTCTAACTATGGCTACACCTTC CASSDGIRRASNYGYTF TRBJ1-2 - TRBV25-1 -
TGTGCCAGCAGCTTAGCGGCTAGCGGACAAGAGACCCAGTACTTC CASSLAASGQETQYF TRBJ2-5 TRBD2 TRBV11-2 -
TGTGCTAGTGGTGATCAGTCAGATACGCAGTATTTT CASGDQSDTQYF TRBJ2-3 - TRBV12-5 -
TGTGCCAGCAGCTTCCACCTAGCGGGGGGGGCGGATACGCAGTATTTT CASSFHLAGGADTQYF TRBJ2-3 TRBD2 TRBV14 -
TGTGCCAGCAGCTTGGAGCCGGGGAGTAGCACAGATACGCAGTATTTT CASSLEPGSSTDTQYF TRBJ2-3 - TRBV5-6 -
TGCGCCAGCAGCCAAGTAGCGGGGGCTAGCACAGATACGCAGTATTTT CASSQVAGASTDTQYF TRBJ2-3 TRBD2 TRBV5-1 -
TGTGCCAGTACCTCGGTAGACAGGCTGAACACTGAAGCTTTCTTT CASTSVDRLNTEAFF TRBJ1-1 - TRBV19 -
TGTGCCAGCAGTACGGGGGTAAACTACGAGCAGTACTTC CASSTGVNYEQYF TRBJ2-7 - TRBV2 -
TGTGCCAGCAGCCTGTCTAATGAAAAACTGTTTTTT CASSLSNEKLFF TRBJ1-4 - TRBV5-4 few
TGTGCCAGCAACAACAGGGGTTCTAATGAAAAACTGTTTTTT CASNNRGSNEKLFF TRBJ1-4 TRBD1 TRBV6-6 few
TGCGCCAGCAGCCAAGGAGGGAGGGGGGGCCTTGAGACCCAGTACTTC CASSQGGRGGLETQYF TRBJ2-5 - TRBV4-1 -
TGTGCCAGCAGCTTCGAACAGGGGGTTCGTGAAAAACTGTTTTTT CASSFEQGVREKLFF TRBJ1-4 TRBD1 TRBV7-8 -
TGTGCCAGCAGTTTTTGGGGGGGGTTTGGTACAGATGAGCAGTTCTTC CASSFWGGFGTDEQFF TRBJ2-1 TRBD2 TRBV28 -
TGTGCCAGCAGTTGGGGGGTCGAAGAGACCCAGTACTTC CASSWGVEETQYF TRBJ2-5 - TRBV5-6 -
TGTGCCAGCAGGGAGGGGACAGGGAATTCGAGGGAGCAGTACTTC CASREGTGNSREQYF TRBJ2-7 TRBD1 TRBV6-6 once
TGCGCCAGCAGCAGGGACAGGGGGGGACTAGGGGGAAACAATGAGCAGTTCTTC CASSRDRGGLGGNNEQFF TRBJ2-1 TRBD1 TRBV5-1 -
TGTGCCAGCAGCCCTAGCGGGGGGTCCTCCTACGAGCAGTACTTC CASSPSGGSSYEQYF TRBJ2-7 TRBD2 TRBV7-9 -
TGCAGCGTTGAAGATCGAAGGGGATTCGAGCAGTACTTC CSVEDRRGFEQYF TRBJ2-7 - TRBV29-1 -
TGTGCCAGTAGTATGCCGACAGAGACGAGCAATCAGCCCCAGCATTTT CASSMPTETSNQPQHF TRBJ1-5 - TRBV19 -
TGTGCCAGCAGCTCGGCCTCGACTGGCCGATACGAGCAGTACTTC CASSSASTGRYEQYF TRBJ2-7 - TRBV5-6 -
TGTGCCAGCAGCTCCGAGGGCCTGAACACCGGGGAGCTGTTTTTT CASSSEGLNTGELFF TRBJ2-2 - TRBV5-8 once